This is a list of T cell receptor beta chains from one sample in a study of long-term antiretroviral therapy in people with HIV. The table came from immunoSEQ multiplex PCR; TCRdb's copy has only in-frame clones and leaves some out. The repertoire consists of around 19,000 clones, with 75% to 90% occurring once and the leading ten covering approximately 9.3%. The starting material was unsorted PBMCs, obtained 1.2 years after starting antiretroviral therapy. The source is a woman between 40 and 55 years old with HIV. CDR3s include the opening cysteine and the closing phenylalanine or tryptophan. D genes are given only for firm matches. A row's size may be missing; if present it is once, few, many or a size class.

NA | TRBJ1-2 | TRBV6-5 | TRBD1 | CASSYSMRQGGGYTF | TGTGCCAGCAGTTACTCGATGCGACAGGGTGGCGGCTACACCTTC
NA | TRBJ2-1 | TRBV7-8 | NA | CASSLGGAGSSYNEQFF | TGTGCCAGCAGCTTAGGCGGTGCGGGGAGCTCCTACAATGAGCAGTTCTTC
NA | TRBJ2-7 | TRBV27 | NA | CASSLYGGSYEQYF | TGTGCCAGCAGTTTATACGGGGGCTCCTACGAGCAGTACTTC
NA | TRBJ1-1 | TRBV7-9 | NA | CASSLTGNTEAFF | TGTGCCAGCAGCTTAACAGGGAACACTGAAGCTTTCTTT
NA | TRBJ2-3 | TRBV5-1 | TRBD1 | CASSVMGQSTDTQYF | TGCGCCAGCAGCGTGATGGGACAGTCCACAGATACGCAGTATTTT
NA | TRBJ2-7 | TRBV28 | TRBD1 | CASIPSVRGLNYEQYF | TGTGCCAGCATACCCTCAGTTAGGGGGCTCAACTACGAGCAGTACTTC
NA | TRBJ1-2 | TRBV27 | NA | CASSLQGVYGYTF | TGTGCCAGCAGTTTACAGGGAGTCTATGGCTACACCTTC
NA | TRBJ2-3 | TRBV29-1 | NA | CSVAGAEGTDTQYF | TGCAGCGTTGCGGGGGCAGAGGGCACAGATACGCAGTATTTT
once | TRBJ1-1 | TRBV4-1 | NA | CASSQDLDRRNTEAFF | TGCGCCAGCAGCCAAGACCTGGACAGAAGGAACACTGAAGCTTTCTTT
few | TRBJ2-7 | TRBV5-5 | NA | CASIMSVRDATYEQYF | TGTGCCAGCATCATGAGTGTTAGGGACGCCACTTACGAGCAGTACTTC
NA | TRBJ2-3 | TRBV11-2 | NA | CASSSTPRDGTDTQYF | TGTGCCAGCAGCTCGACTCCCAGAGACGGCACAGATACGCAGTATTTT
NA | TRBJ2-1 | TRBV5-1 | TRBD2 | CASSLEGTSGDYSYNEQFF | TGCGCCAGCAGCTTGGAAGGGACTAGCGGTGACTACTCCTACAATGAGCAGTTCTTC
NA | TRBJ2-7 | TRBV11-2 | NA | CALPGRGSYEQYF | TGTGCCTTACCAGGGAGAGGCTCCTACGAGCAGTACTTC